Here is one T cell receptor (beta chain) with its context. The antigen remains undetermined. The record originates from a study of T cells in localized non-small cell lung cancer. Study-wide findings and caveats: With higher T cell density in blood came longer overall survival. A single tumor region was sequenced, leaving heterogeneity possible. It was uninvolved adjacent lung that showed the highest T cell clonality, exceeding tumor.

Profiled with immunoSEQ multiplex PCR; TCRdb holds only in-frame clones, not every one. The sample carries under 35,000 clones, approximately 92% recorded once. Trimming removed 4 bases from V and 10 bases from J, with 18 bases in between. The CDR3 loop spans 15 amino acids. Germline-derived CDR1 and CDR2 are SGHRS and YFSETQ. The sequence came from a female donor over 55 with stage I lung adenocarcinoma. Material: peripheral blood, obtained before any cancer treatment. The chain is built from TRBV5-1 and TRBJ1-6; weak D call: TRBD1 (6 bases). CDR3 bases: TGCGCCAGCAGCCTCGAGACAGGCACGAGGTCACCCCTCCACTTT. This gives the protein CASSLETGTRSPLHF. Drawing the rest from reference TRBV5-1 and TRBJ1-6, the complete variable domain is KAGVTQTPRYLIKTRGQQVTLSCSPISGHRSVSWYQQTPGQGLQFLFEYFSETQRNKGNFPGRFSGRQFSNSRSEMNVSTLELGDSALYLCASSLETGTRSPLHFGNGTRLTVT.